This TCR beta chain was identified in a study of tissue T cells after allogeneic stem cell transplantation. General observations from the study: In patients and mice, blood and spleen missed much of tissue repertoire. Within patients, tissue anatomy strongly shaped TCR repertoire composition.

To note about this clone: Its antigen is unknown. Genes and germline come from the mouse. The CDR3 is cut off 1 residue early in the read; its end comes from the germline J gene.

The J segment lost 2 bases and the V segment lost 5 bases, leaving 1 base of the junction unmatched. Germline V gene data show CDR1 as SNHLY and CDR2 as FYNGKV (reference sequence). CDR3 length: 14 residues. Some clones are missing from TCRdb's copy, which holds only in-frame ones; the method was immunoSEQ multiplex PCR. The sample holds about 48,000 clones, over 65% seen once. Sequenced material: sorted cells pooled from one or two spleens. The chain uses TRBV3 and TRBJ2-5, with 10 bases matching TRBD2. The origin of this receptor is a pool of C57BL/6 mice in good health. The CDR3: CASSNWGGQDTQYF. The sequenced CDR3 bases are TGTGCCAGCAGCAACTGGGGGGGCCAAGACACCCAGTAC.